These 17 T cell receptor beta chains were all obtained from the same sample, sequenced in a study of blood T cell repertoires in COVID-19. Produced via immunoSEQ multiplex PCR; TCRdb's table is partial and in-frame only. The repertoire holds 93,000 or so clones, with around nine tenths as singletons. The specimen was peripheral blood. The source is a woman of 80 years or more in a cohort sampled during active COVID-19.

This clone has a single count. J is TRBJ2-5 and V is TRBV5-1; perhaps TRBD2 as D (5 bases). Germline CDR1 reads SGHRS; CDR2 reads YFSETQ. V was cut by 7 bases and J by 3 bases, with 19 bases left in between. The CDR3 consists of 15 residues. Here the CDR3 reads CASYPVPGREETQYF. The CDR3 DNA follows: TGCGCCAGCTACCCCGTTCCGGGAAGGGAAGAGACCCAGTACTTC.

The rearrangement links TRBV3-1 (or the pseudogene TRBV3-2) to TRBJ1-1; a possible D gene is TRBD1 (5 bases). Germline V gene data show CDR1 as LGHDT and CDR2 as YNNKEL (reference sequence). The CDR3 totals 14 residues. V shed 2 bases and J shed 0 bases, with 7 bases lying between them. DNA for the CDR3: TGTGCCAGCAGCCAACCAGGGTTGAACACTGAAGCTTTCTTT. Its translation is CASSQPGLNTEAFF.

The chain is built from TRBV6-5 and TRBJ2-7; TRBD1 agrees at 9 bases. Germline-derived CDR1 and CDR2 are MNHEY and SVGAGI. The V gene end was trimmed by 6 bases and the J gene end by 3 bases; junction bases not matched to a gene: 9. The CDR3 has 15 amino acids. The CDR3 loop reads CASRSTGTGLYEQYF. In nucleotides, the CDR3 is TGTGCCAGCAGAAGCACCGGGACAGGGCTCTACGAGCAGTACTTC.

The chain combines TRBV28 with TRBJ1-3; D perhaps matches TRBD1 (5 bases). CDR1 is MDHEN and CDR2 is SYDVKM in the germline V gene. The CDR3 has 18 residues. V lost 6 bases and J lost 0, with 21 bases in between. CDR3 region: CASSELDTTLGSGNTIYF. CDR3 nucleotide sequence: TGTGCCAGCAGCGAGCTGGACACCACTTTAGGCTCTGGAAACACCATATATTTT.

V is TRBV7-9 and J is TRBJ2-1; 7 bases fit TRBD2. CDR3 length equals 16 residues. V lost 1 base and J lost 8; bases outside the gene matches: 11. Germline V gene sequence: CDR1 SEHNR, CDR2 FQNEAQ (reference sequence). Here the CDR3 reads CASSLDEAGRDDEQFF. CDR3 DNA sequence: TGTGCCAGCAGCTTAGATGAGGCAGGGAGGGACGATGAGCAGTTCTTC.

The V and J genes are TRBV5-6 and TRBJ2-7; weak D call: TRBD1 (5 bases). Germline V gives CDR1 SGHDT, CDR2 YYEEEE. The CDR3 spans 14 residues. V was trimmed by 3 bases and J by 5 bases, leaving 15 bases between them. The CDR3 loop reads CASSYAGITHEQYF. CDR3 nucleotide sequence: TGTGCCAGCAGCTATGCAGGGATTACCCACGAGCAGTACTTC.

The chain uses TRBV18 and TRBJ2-6, with TRBD2 matching 7 bases. This CDR3 has 16 residues. The V gene end was trimmed by 6 bases and the J gene end by 3 bases; junction bases not matched to a gene: 8. Germline lookup yields CDR1 KGHSH and CDR2 LQKENI. CDR3 nucleotides: TGTGCCAGCTCCCCGTCGGGGGGAGATGGGGCCAACGTCCTGACTTTC. Translated: CASSPSGGDGANVLTF.

In this sample, this clone turned up once. CDR3 nucleotides: TGTGCCAGCTCAAAACAGGGGGGTCTTACAGATACGCAGTATTTT. Translation gives CASSKQGGLTDTQYF. The chain recombines TRBV18 with TRBJ2-3; 8 bases fit TRBD1. The trim removed 5 bases at V and 3 bases at J, leaving 7 bases unmatched. In germline, CDR1 is KGHSH, CDR2 LQKENI. The length of the CDR3 is 15 residues.

This clone was detected once. The chain joins TRBV12-3 or TRBV12-4 to TRBJ1-1; 10 bases are shared with TRBD1. The CDR3 covers 12 residues. The V segment lost 5 bases and the J segment 10 bases; nucleotides outside the gene matches: 4. CDR3: CASSGTGVGAFF. The CDR3 DNA reads TGTGCCAGCAGTGGGACAGGGGTAGGAGCTTTCTTT.

V gene TRBV19 combines with J gene TRBJ1-4; 9 nucleotides agree with TRBD1. The CDR3 runs to 14 residues. Germline lookup yields CDR1 LNHDA and CDR2 SQIVND (reference sequence). With V trimmed by 5 bases and J by 7 bases, 5 bases remained unmatched. The CDR3 loop reads CASSSGTGSEKLFF. DNA of the CDR3: TGTGCCAGTAGTTCCGGGACAGGGTCTGAAAAACTGTTTTTT.

The CDR3 spells CASRSQGVNQPQHF. DNA of the CDR3: TGTGCCAGCAGGTCCCAGGGGGTCAATCAGCCCCAGCATTTT. The V and J genes are TRBV2 and TRBJ1-5; 7 nucleotides match TRBD1. CDR1 and CDR2 from the germline V gene are SNHLY and FYNNEI. The CDR3 covers 14 residues. The trim removed 6 bases at V and 3 bases at J, leaving 5 bases unmatched.

V and J are TRBV7-2 and TRBJ1-5; D is ambiguous. CDR1 is SGHTA, CDR2 FQGNSA, per germline. V shed 4 bases and J shed 11 bases, with 9 bases lying between them. The CDR3 contains 11 residues. Written as DNA, the CDR3 is TGTGCCAGCAGCTCCTCCGGGACCCAGCATTTT. Its translation: CASSSSGTQHF.

V is TRBV15 and J is TRBJ1-2; D may be TRBD1 (5 bases). Germline assignment: CDR1 LNHNV and CDR2 YYDKDF (reference sequence). V was clipped by 0 bases and J by 3 bases, with 14 bases between them. This CDR3 contains 16 residues. The CDR3 DNA is TGTGCCACCAGCAGAGATCGGTGGGGGGGGGACTATGGCTACACCTTC. Translated: CATSRDRWGGDYGYTF.

This rearrangement joins TRBV2 to TRBJ2-7; TRBD1 matches at 9 bases. The CDR3 is made up of 15 amino acids. From germline, CDR1 is SNHLY and CDR2 FYNNEI. V trimming: 7 bases; J trimming: 6 bases; junction bases outside the gene matches: 13. The CDR3 region is CASTGTGLGRSEQYF. The CDR3, as DNA: TGTGCCAGCACCGGGACAGGGCTAGGTCGATCCGAGCAGTACTTC.

V gene TRBV5-6 combines with J gene TRBJ1-5, with 8 bases that match TRBD1. Germline V gives CDR1 SGHDT, CDR2 YYEEEE. Trimming removed 4 bases from V and 6 bases from J; junction bases left unmatched: 9. CDR3 length: 15 amino acids. DNA of the CDR3: TGTGCCAGCAGCGGAAGCGGACAGGGAAGTCAGCCCCAGCATTTT. Its protein is CASSGSGQGSQPQHF.

The gene calls are TRBV27 and TRBJ1-5; the D is unclear. The V and J ends lost 0 bases and 0 bases respectively, with 12 bases between them. There are 17 residues in the CDR3. Germline CDR1 and CDR2: MNHEY and SMNVEV (reference sequence). CDR3: CASSLSPVTYSNQPQHF. CDR3 DNA: TGTGCCAGCAGTTTATCCCCAGTCACGTATAGCAATCAGCCCCAGCATTTT.

The chain recombines TRBV28 with TRBJ2-2; 7 nucleotides align to TRBD1. V gave up 2 bases and J gave up 5 bases; unmatched junction bases: 14. CDR1 and CDR2 (germline): MDHEN, SYDVKM. The CDR3 runs to 18 residues. This chain's CDR3 is CASSLPADRGTETGELFF. The CDR3 DNA is TGTGCCAGCAGTTTACCGGCGGATAGGGGGACAGAGACCGGGGAGCTGTTTTTT.